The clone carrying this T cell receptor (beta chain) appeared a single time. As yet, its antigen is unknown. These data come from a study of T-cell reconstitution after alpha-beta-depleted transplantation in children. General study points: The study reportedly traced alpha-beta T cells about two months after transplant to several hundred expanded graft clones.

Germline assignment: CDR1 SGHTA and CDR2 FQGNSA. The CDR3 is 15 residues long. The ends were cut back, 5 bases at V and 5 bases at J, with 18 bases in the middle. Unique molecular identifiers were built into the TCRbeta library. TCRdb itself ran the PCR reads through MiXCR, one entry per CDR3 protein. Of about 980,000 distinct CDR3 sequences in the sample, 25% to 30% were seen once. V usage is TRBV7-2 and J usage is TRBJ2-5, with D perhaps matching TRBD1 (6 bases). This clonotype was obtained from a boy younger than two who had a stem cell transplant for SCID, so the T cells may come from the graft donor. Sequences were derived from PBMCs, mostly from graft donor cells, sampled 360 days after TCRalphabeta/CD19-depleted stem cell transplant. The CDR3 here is CASSQPQGESETQYF. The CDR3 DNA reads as TGTGCCAGCAGCCAACCACAGGGCGAGAGCGAGACCCAGTACTTC.